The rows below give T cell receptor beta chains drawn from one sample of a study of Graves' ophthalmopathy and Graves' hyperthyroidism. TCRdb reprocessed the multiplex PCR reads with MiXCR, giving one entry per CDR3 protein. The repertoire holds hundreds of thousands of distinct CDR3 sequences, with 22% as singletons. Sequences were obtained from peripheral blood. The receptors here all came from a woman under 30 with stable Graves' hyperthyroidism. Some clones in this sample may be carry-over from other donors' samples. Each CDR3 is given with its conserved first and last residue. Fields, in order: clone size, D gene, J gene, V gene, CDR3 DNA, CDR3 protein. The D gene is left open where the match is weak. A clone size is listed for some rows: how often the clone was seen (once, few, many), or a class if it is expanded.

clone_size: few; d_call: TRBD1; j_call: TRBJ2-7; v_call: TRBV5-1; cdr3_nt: TGCGCCAGCAGCTTTCCCGGGACAGGGATCGACGAGCAGTACTTC; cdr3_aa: CASSFPGTGIDEQYF
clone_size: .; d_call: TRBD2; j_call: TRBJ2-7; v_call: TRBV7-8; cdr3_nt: TGTGCCAGCAGCTTGGGGGCGACTAGCGGAGCGTACGAGCAGTACTTC; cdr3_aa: CASSLGATSGAYEQYF
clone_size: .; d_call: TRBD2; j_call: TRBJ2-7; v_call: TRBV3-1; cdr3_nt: TGTGCCAGCAGCCGAGGACTAGCGGGGGTCGACGAGCAGTACTTC; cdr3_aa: CASSRGLAGVDEQYF
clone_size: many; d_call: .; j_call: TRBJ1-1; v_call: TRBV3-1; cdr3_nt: TGTGCCAGCAGCCAAGCCGGGGGTGCCGTTGAAGCTTTCTTT; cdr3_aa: CASSQAGGAVEAFF
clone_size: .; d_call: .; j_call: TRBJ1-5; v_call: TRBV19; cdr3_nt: TGTGCCAGTAGTCCCCCGAGAAATAGCAATCAGCCCCAGCATTTT; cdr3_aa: CASSPPRNSNQPQHF
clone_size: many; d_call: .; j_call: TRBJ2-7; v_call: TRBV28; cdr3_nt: TGTGCCAGCACCCTAGGGGGACTACCTTACGAGCAGTACTTC; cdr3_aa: CASTLGGLPYEQYF
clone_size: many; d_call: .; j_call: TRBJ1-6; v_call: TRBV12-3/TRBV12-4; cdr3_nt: TGTGCCAGCAGTTTAACGACCGGACGCAATTCACCCCTCCACTTT; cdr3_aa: CASSLTTGRNSPLHF
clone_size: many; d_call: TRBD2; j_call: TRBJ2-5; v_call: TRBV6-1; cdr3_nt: TGTGCCAGCAGTGGGGGACTAGCGGGAGAGACCCAGTACTTC; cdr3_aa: CASSGGLAGETQYF
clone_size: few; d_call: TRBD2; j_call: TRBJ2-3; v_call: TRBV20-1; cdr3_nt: TGCAGTGCTAGCCCCCGGACTAGCGGGGGGAGCACAGATACGCAGTATTTT; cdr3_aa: CSASPRTSGGSTDTQYF
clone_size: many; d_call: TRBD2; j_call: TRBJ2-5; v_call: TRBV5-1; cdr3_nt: TGCGCCAGCAGCTTAGACGGACTAGCGGGGGGACAGGAGACCCAGTACTTC; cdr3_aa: CASSLDGLAGGQETQYF
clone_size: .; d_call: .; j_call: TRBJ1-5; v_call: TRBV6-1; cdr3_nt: TGTGCCAGCAGTGAAGCAGCCGACAGCAATCAGCCCCAGCATTTT; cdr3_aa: CASSEAADSNQPQHF